The 20 T cell receptor beta chains in this list originate from one sample, sequenced in a study of blood T cell repertoires in COVID-19. Assay: immunoSEQ multiplex PCR; the TCRdb copy retains only in-frame clones and omits some. The table lists 75,000 to 100,000 clones, 75% to 85% of them singletons. The specimen sequenced was peripheral blood. These receptors were collected from a woman aged 80 or over with acute or convalescent COVID-19.

This chain joins TRBV12-3 or TRBV12-4 and TRBJ2-7; TRBD1 matches 7 bases. Trimming cost V 6 bases and J 7 bases; bases outside gene matches: 9. The length of the CDR3 is 13 residues. As DNA, the CDR3 is TGTGCCAGCAGCCGCAGACAGGGTGGGGAGCAGTACTTC. Protein product: CASSRRQGGEQYF.

The CDR3, as DNA: TGTGCCAGCAGTTTGTCGGGAGGGGGAGGTCCTGAAAAACTGTTTTTT. Translation: CASSLSGGGGPEKLFF. This chain uses TRBV28 with TRBJ1-4; TRBD1 is a possible D gene (6 bases). This CDR3 contains 16 residues. Trimming pared 3 bases from V and 7 bases from J, leaving 18 bases between. Germline CDR1 MDHEN, CDR2 SYDVKM.

The V gene is TRBV2, the J gene TRBJ1-6; D not resolved. Trimming left V 6 bases short and J 5 bases short, with 5 bases between. CDR3 length: 12 amino acids. CDR1 is SNHLY and CDR2 is FYNNEI in the germline V gene. The CDR3 bases are TGTGCCAGCAGCAGGCATAATTCACCCCTCCACTTT. Its protein product is CASSRHNSPLHF.

The chain is built from TRBV9 and TRBJ2-7, with 11 bases identical to TRBD2. V gave up 0 bases and J gave up 7 bases; unmatched junction bases: 6. Germline V gene lookup returns CDR1 SGDLS and CDR2 YYNGEE. The CDR3 length is 15 residues. The CDR3 loop is CASSVELAGEGEQYF. CDR3 in DNA: TGTGCCAGCAGCGTAGAACTAGCGGGAGAAGGTGAGCAGTACTTC.

Written as DNA, the CDR3 is TGTGCCAGCAGCCAAGAAGGGGGCTCCTATAATTCACCCCTCCACTTT. Translation: CASSQEGGSYNSPLHF. V usage is TRBV4-2 and J usage is TRBJ1-6; weak D call: TRBD1 (6 bases). Trimming took off 0 bases at V and 0 bases at J, with 6 bases between the two ends. The CDR3 contains 16 residues. CDR1 LGHNA and CDR2 YNFKEQ come from the germline V gene.

This clone appeared a few times. The rearrangement joins TRBV11-2 to TRBJ1-5; maybe TRBD1 (5 bases). The CDR3 spans 16 residues. Germline assignment: CDR1 SGHAT and CDR2 FQNNGV. V gave up 4 bases and J gave up 0 bases, with 13 bases separating them. The chain's CDR3 is CASSSGQADSNQPQHF. For the CDR3, the DNA is TGTGCCAGCAGCTCAGGGCAGGCCGATAGCAATCAGCCCCAGCATTTT.

This chain joins TRBV3-1 (or the pseudogene TRBV3-2) and TRBJ2-5, with D possibly TRBD2 on 5 matching bases. The CDR3 is 13 residues long. CDR1 is LGHDT, CDR2 YNNKEL, per germline (reference sequence). V was trimmed by 2 bases and J by 4 bases, leaving 8 bases between them. In DNA form, the CDR3 reads TGTGCCAGCAGCCAAAGCGGACTAGAGACCCAGTACTTC. Protein product: CASSQSGLETQYF.

This chain connects TRBV18 to TRBJ1-1; D is undetermined. The germline gives CDR1 KGHSH, CDR2 LQKENI. CDR3 length: 16 amino acids. V shed 0 bases and J shed 4 bases, with 15 bases lying between them. The CDR3 protein is CASSPPRPGTSTEAFF. The DNA of the CDR3 is TGTGCCAGCTCACCACCCCGGCCGGGTACAAGCACTGAAGCTTTCTTT.

The chain couples TRBV9 to TRBJ2-1; maybe TRBD2 (6 bases). The CDR3 has 16 residues. Trimming took 0 bases from V and 7 from J, leaving 17 bases between them. Germline values: CDR1 SGDLS, CDR2 YYNGEE. This CDR3 reads CASSVATRDSSNEQFF. CDR3 bases: TGTGCCAGCAGCGTAGCTACCCGGGACTCTTCAAATGAGCAGTTCTTC.

The chain carries TRBV6-2 or TRBV6-3 and TRBJ1-1, with 11 bases aligning to TRBD1. Looked up from germline, CDR1 is MNHEY and CDR2 is SVGEGT. J was trimmed by 4 bases and V by 4 bases; bases with no gene match: 5. There are 15 residues in the CDR3. This CDR3 reads CASSFWDRGATEAFF. The CDR3 region has the DNA TGTGCCAGCAGTTTTTGGGACAGGGGGGCCACTGAAGCTTTCTTT.

The chain employs TRBV5-1 and TRBJ1-1; no clear D gene. The ends were cut back, 2 bases at V and 1 base at J, with 12 bases in the middle. CDR1 is SGHRS, CDR2 YFSETQ, per germline. The length of the CDR3 is 15 residues. The CDR3 sequence is CASSFDGAGNTEAFF. The CDR3 DNA sequence: TGCGCCAGCAGCTTCGATGGAGCCGGGAACACTGAAGCTTTCTTT.

The rearrangement links TRBV28 to TRBJ1-1; 12 nucleotides align to TRBD1. The germline V gene has CDR1 MDHEN and CDR2 SYDVKM. CDR3 length: 17 amino acids. Losses at the gene ends were 7 bases for V and 4 bases for J; bases not matched to a gene: 13. The DNA of the CDR3 is TGTGCCAGCAACCTTCACGGGACAGGGGGCGCGGGCACTGAAGCTTTCTTT. It is translated as CASNLHGTGGAGTEAFF.

The V call is TRBV27, the J call TRBJ2-4, with 9 positions matching TRBD1. The V gene's germline CDR1 is MNHEY and CDR2 SMNVEV (reference sequence). The junction had 8 bases not matched to a gene; V was cut back by 5 bases and J by 6 bases. The length of the CDR3 is 15 residues. This CDR3 is CASSDSTGGLNIQYF. The CDR3 DNA follows: TGTGCCAGCAGTGACTCGACAGGGGGTTTAAACATTCAGTACTTC.

V and J are TRBV3-1 (or the pseudogene TRBV3-2) and TRBJ2-5; TRBD2 matches 11 bases. Germline V gene lookup returns CDR1 LGHDT and CDR2 YNNKEL (reference sequence). The J segment lost 1 base and the V segment lost 5 bases, leaving 6 bases of the junction unmatched. The CDR3 contains 16 residues. Here the CDR3 reads CASSGGTSGPQETQYF. For the CDR3, the DNA is TGTGCCAGCAGCGGCGGGACTAGCGGACCCCAAGAGACCCAGTACTTC.

The V call is TRBV10-3, the J call TRBJ2-1; D unclear. The V gene's germline CDR1 is ENHRY and CDR2 SYGVKD. Trimming took 10 bases from V and 3 from J, leaving 10 bases between them. The CDR3 covers 12 residues. The CDR3 DNA reads TGTGCCACGAACGACAACTACAATGAGCAGTTCTTC. It specifies CATNDNYNEQFF.

The chain uses TRBV24-1 and TRBJ2-4; D uncertain. Per germline, CDR1 KGHDR and CDR2 SFDVKD. This CDR3 has 13 residues. Trimming pared 4 bases from V and 0 bases from J, leaving 3 bases between. Written as DNA, the CDR3 is TGTGCCACCAGTGACCGAGCCAAAAACATTCAGTACTTC. Translated, it gives CATSDRAKNIQYF.

V usage is TRBV27 and J usage is TRBJ2-1; a possible D gene is TRBD1 (7 bases). Germline values: CDR1 MNHEY, CDR2 SMNVEV (reference sequence). The V gene lost 1 base and the J gene lost 5 bases, with 15 bases spanning the gap. The CDR3 consists of 16 residues. Here the CDR3 DNA reads TGTGCCAGCAGTTTATTTTTTGACAGGGAGGACAATGAGCAGTTCTTC. Its protein is CASSLFFDREDNEQFF.

This rearrangement joins TRBV9 to TRBJ2-7; tentatively, D is TRBD2 (5 bases). Germline CDR1 reads SGDLS; CDR2 reads YYNGEE. The V end was cut by 3 bases, the J end by 2 bases, with 12 bases between. CDR3 length: 14 residues. This CDR3 is CASSEDSATYEQYF. In DNA form, the CDR3 reads TGTGCCAGCAGCGAGGATAGCGCGACCTACGAGCAGTACTTC.

In its sample, this clone was seen once. CDR3 sequence (DNA): TGTGCCAGTAGCCCGGGCGGCAGGGGGTTAGGTAATGAAAAACTGTTTTTT. It yields the protein CASSPGGRGLGNEKLFF. This chain connects TRBV19 to TRBJ1-4, with TRBD1 identical over 7 bases. CDR3 length: 17 amino acids. The trim removed 6 bases at V and 4 bases at J, leaving 14 bases unmatched. Germline V CDR1 and CDR2: LNHDA, SQIVND (reference sequence). The variable domain in full, with the rest retrieved from reference TRBV19 and TRBJ1-4, is DGGITQSPKYLFRKEGQNVTLSCEQNLNHDAMYWYRQDPGQGLRLIYYSQIVNDFQKGDIAEGYSVSREKKESFPLTVTSAQKNPTAFYLCASSPGGRGLGNEKLFFGSGTQLSVL.

The count of this clone is one. The rearrangement joins TRBV11-2 to TRBJ2-1; TRBD2 matches 12 bases. From germline, CDR1 is SGHAT and CDR2 FQNNGV. The CDR3 contains 19 residues. V lost 2 bases to trimming and J lost 0 bases; unmatched junction nucleotides: 8. The CDR3, as DNA: TGTGCCAGCAGCTTACCAACGGGACTAGCGGGCAGCTCCTACAATGAGCAGTTCTTC. Its protein is CASSLPTGLAGSSYNEQFF.